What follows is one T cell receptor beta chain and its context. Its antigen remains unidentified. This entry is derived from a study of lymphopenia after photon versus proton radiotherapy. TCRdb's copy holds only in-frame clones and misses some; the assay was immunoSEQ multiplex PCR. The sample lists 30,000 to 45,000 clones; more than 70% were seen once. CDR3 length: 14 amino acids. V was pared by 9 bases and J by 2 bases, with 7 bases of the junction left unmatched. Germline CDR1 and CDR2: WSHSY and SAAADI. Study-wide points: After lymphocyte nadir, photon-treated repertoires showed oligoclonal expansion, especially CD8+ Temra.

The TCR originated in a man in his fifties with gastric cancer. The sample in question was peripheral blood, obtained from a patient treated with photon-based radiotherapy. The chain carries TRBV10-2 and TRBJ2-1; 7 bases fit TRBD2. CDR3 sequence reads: CASARAGTYNEQFF. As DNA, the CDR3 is TGCGCCAGTGCTCGAGCGGGAACCTACAATGAGCAGTTCTTC.